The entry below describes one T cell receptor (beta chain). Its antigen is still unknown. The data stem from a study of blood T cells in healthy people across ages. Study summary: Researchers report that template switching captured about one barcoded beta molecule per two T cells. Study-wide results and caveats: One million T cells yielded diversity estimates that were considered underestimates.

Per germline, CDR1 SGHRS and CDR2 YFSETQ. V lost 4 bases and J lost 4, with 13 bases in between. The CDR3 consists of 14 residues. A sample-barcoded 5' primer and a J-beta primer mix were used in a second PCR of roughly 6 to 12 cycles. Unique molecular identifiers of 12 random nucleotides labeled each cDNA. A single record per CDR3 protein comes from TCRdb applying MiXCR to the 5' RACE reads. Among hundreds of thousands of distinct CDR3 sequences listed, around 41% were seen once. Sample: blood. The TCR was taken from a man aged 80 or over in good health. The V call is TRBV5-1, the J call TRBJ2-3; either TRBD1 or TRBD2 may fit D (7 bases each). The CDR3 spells CASSNRGGSDTQYF. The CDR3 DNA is TGCGCCAGCAGCAACAGGGGAGGGTCAGATACGCAGTATTTT.